The T cell receptor beta chain under discussion was sequenced for a study of shared clonotypes between healthy human individuals. Study-level findings and limits: The study found about 5% of naive CD4 clonotypes shared across a few donors. Generation of non-shared clonotypes was less probable than generation of clonotypes shared by all four donors.

This CDR3 has 13 amino acids. Between the trimmed V and J ends, which lost 3 bases and 0 bases, there was a span of 3 bases. Germline lookup yields CDR1 SNHLY and CDR2 FYNNEI. This clone was seen a handful of times. Its target is unknown. Within the sample, other DNA sequences also encode this same CDR3. Once extracted for a subset, genomic DNA was divided evenly among several immunoSEQ plates. Study processing details: Filtering differed since immunoSEQ provided only junctions, with no quality scores. The repertoire was sequenced with immunoSEQ multiplex PCR; TCRdb's copy has only in-frame clones and lacks some. The DNA was the basis for D and trimming; V, J and clone size are from that table. The sample lists roughly 2.5 million clones; about 92% were seen once.

V gene TRBV2 combines with J gene TRBJ1-5, with unresolved D. The receptor was derived from a man between 18 and 29 years old in good health. Sequencing was performed on naive CD4+ T cells sorted from blood. Noted subset: CD45RA+ positively selected. The DNA of the CDR3 is TGTGCCAGCAGTGACGATAGCAATCAGCCCCAGCATTTT. Translation: CASSDDSNQPQHF.